Listed here are 30 T cell receptor beta chains from one sample, sequenced in a study of PD-L1 blockade in urothelial cancer (dated 2017 in TCRdb). Libraries came from the immunoSEQ multiplex PCR assay. TCRdb retrieved this table from immuneACCESS and kept in-frame rearrangements only. Not all clones are present; in checked studies, unresolved V genes account for under half, and no reason is known for the remainder. The table for this sample lists about 84,000 clones; around 76% of them were counted only once. In total, the top ten clones hold approximately 9.5% of the sample. Here the sequenced sample was PBMCs, taken around atezolizumab (anti-PD-L1) treatment. The receptors come from a man in his 70s with urothelial cancer.

The chain employs TRBV20-1 and TRBJ2-7; no definite D call. The CDR3 has 11 residues. Germline CDR1 reads DFQATT; CDR2 reads SNEGSKA (reference sequence). V lost 3 bases to trimming and J lost 3 bases, with 6 bases between them. In DNA, the CDR3 is TGCAGTGCTAGGTCAGACTACGAGCAGTACTTC. As protein: CSARSDYEQYF.

As DNA, the CDR3 is TGTGCTAGTGGTTTGGGGGGACTAGTAGGTCGGTTCTTC. It yields the protein CASGLGGLVGRFF. The chain combines TRBV12-5 with TRBJ2-1, with TRBD2 identical over 8 bases. After removal of 1 base from V and 15 bases from J, the junction contained 8 bases not matched to a gene. The CDR3 has 13 amino acids. Per germline, CDR1 LGHNT and CDR2 FRNRAP.

This chain links TRBV18 with TRBJ1-5, with 9 nucleotides matching TRBD1. Germline V CDR1 and CDR2: KGHSH, LQKENI. The V gene end was trimmed by 5 bases and the J gene end by 4 bases; junction bases not matched to a gene: 3. This CDR3 spans 14 amino acids. The CDR3 sequence: CASSIGTGNQPQHF. The CDR3 DNA is TGTGCCAGCTCAATTGGGACAGGGAATCAGCCCCAGCATTTT.

The chain carries TRBV7-3 and TRBJ2-1; 7 bases align to TRBD2. This CDR3 has 14 amino acids. V shed 5 bases and J 7 bases; nucleotides not matched to a gene: 8. Germline V CDR1 and CDR2: SGHTA, FQGTGA. The CDR3 nucleotides are TGTGCCAGCAGCCTGAGCGGGGCAGGGAATGAGCAGTTCTTC. Its protein is CASSLSGAGNEQFF. Supplemented by reference TRBV7-3 and TRBJ2-1, the full variable domain reads GAGVSQTPSNKVTEKGKYVELRCDPISGHTALYWYRQSLGQGPEFLIYFQGTGAADDSGLPNDRFFAVRPEGSVSTLKIQRTERGDSAVYLCASSLSGAGNEQFFGPGTRLTVL.

This clone was picked up one time. In DNA form, the CDR3 reads TGTGCCTGGAGATTGACGGAGAGCTCTGGAAACACCATATATTTT. This encodes CAWRLTESSGNTIYF. V and J are TRBV30 and TRBJ1-3; D gene unclear. Trimming removed 3 bases from V and 0 bases from J, with 12 bases in between. The CDR3 contains 15 residues. Germline lookup yields CDR1 GTSNPN and CDR2 SVGIG (reference sequence). The full variable domain, completed using reference TRBV30 and TRBJ1-3, is SQTIHQWPATLVQPVGSPLSLECTVEGTSNPNLYWYRQAAGRGLQLLFYSVGIGQISSEVPQNLSASRPQDRQFILSSKKLLLSDSGFYLCAWRLTESSGNTIYFGEGSWLTVV.

As to this clone: In the same sample, other DNA sequences code for this CDR3. V gene TRBV18 combines with J gene TRBJ1-1; D is uncertain. This CDR3 contains 13 residues. Germline-derived CDR1 and CDR2 are KGHSH and LQKENI. With 3 bases removed from V and 1 base from J, the gap between germline ends came to 6 bases. The CDR3 loop reads CASSPRGNTEAFF. The DNA of the CDR3 is TGTGCCAGCTCACCGCGGGGGAACACTGAAGCTTTCTTT.

The gene calls are TRBV4-2 and TRBJ1-2; no clear D. The CDR3 length is 15 residues. CDR1 is LGHNA and CDR2 is YNFKEQ in the germline V gene. The V gene lost 1 base and the J gene lost 3 bases, with 12 bases spanning the gap. CDR3 loop: CASSQGDLADYGYTF. The CDR3 coding sequence is TGTGCCAGCAGCCAAGGCGACCTAGCGGACTATGGCTACACCTTC.

This chain uses TRBV4-1 with TRBJ1-5, with 7 bases matching TRBD1. CDR3 length equals 13 residues. CDR1 and CDR2 from the germline V gene are MGHRA and YSYEKL. V was clipped by 3 bases and J by 5 bases; unmatched bases: 1. Here the CDR3 DNA reads TGCGCCAGCAGCCATGGACAGGATCAGCCCCAGCATTTT. It encodes CASSHGQDQPQHF.

The chain combines TRBV2 with TRBJ2-3, with a tentative D call TRBD2 (5 bases). Germline V gene lookup returns CDR1 SNHLY and CDR2 FYNNEI. The CDR3 extends over 12 amino acids. Trimming removed 10 bases at V and 4 bases at J, with 12 bases between. The CDR3 spells CAIGEGPDTQYF. The CDR3 coding sequence is TGTGCCATCGGGGAAGGCCCAGATACGCAGTATTTT.

V is TRBV5-6 and J is TRBJ1-3; 7 bases match TRBD1. The trim removed 2 bases at V and 7 bases at J, leaving 12 bases unmatched. The CDR3 covers 16 residues. From germline, CDR1 is SGHDT and CDR2 YYEEEE. DNA for the CDR3: TGTGCCAGCAGCTTTAACAGGGGCCCTTGGGGGAACACCATATATTTT. This gives the protein CASSFNRGPWGNTIYF.

The rearrangement links TRBV27 to TRBJ2-1, with 7 nucleotides matching TRBD2. The CDR3 loop spans 15 amino acids. From germline, CDR1 is MNHEY and CDR2 SMNVEV (reference sequence). Losses at the gene ends were 3 bases for V and 5 bases for J; bases not matched to a gene: 7. The CDR3 loop is CASSFGLVGHNEQFF. DNA of the CDR3: TGTGCCAGCAGTTTCGGACTAGTGGGTCACAATGAGCAGTTCTTC.

The rearrangement uses TRBV19 and TRBJ1-1; D remains unclear. Trimming removed 1 base from V and 4 bases from J, with 10 bases in between. Germline values: CDR1 LNHDA, CDR2 SQIVND (reference sequence). The CDR3 spans 14 residues. The CDR3 DNA reads TGTGCCAGTAGTATAGGGAGGGAGATCACTGAAGCTTTCTTT. Amino acid sequence: CASSIGREITEAFF.

This chain links TRBV25-1 with TRBJ2-7; 7 positions match TRBD1. The V segment lost 7 bases and the J segment 5 bases; nucleotides outside the gene matches: 8. This CDR3 is 13 amino acids long. Per the germline V gene, CDR1 is MGHDK and CDR2 is SYGVNS. The CDR3 sequence: CASTLTGIHEQYF. The CDR3 DNA is TGTGCCAGCACCTTGACAGGGATCCACGAGCAGTACTTC.

This sequence joins TRBV11-2 and TRBJ2-1, with 8 bases lining up with TRBD2. V shed 5 bases, J shed 6 bases, and the junction held 3 bases outside the gene matches. Germline assignment: CDR1 SGHAT and CDR2 FQNNGV. This CDR3 has 13 amino acids. CDR3 sequence reads: CASSPGLANEQFF. The DNA of the CDR3 is TGTGCCAGCAGCCCCGGACTAGCCAATGAGCAGTTCTTC.

This clone came up a few times. The rearrangement uses TRBV5-1 and TRBJ1-2; 9 bases fit TRBD1. The CDR3 runs to 13 residues. Trimming took 2 bases from V and 5 from J; bases not matched to a gene: 1. Germline CDR1 and CDR2: SGHRS and YFSETQ. Here the CDR3 DNA reads TGCGCCAGCAGCTTCGACAGGGGGTATGGCTACACCTTC. It codes for CASSFDRGYGYTF. Together with reference TRBV5-1 and TRBJ1-2, the CDR3 gives the full variable domain: KAGVTQTPRYLIKTRGQQVTLSCSPISGHRSVSWYQQTPGQGLQFLFEYFSETQRNKGNFPGRFSGRQFSNSRSEMNVSTLELGDSALYLCASSFDRGYGYTFGSGTRLTVV.

The rearrangement links TRBV6-1 to TRBJ1-2; the D gene is possibly TRBD1 (5 bases). This CDR3 has 12 residues. Germline V lookup: CDR1 MNHNS, CDR2 SASEGT. The V gene lost 8 bases and the J gene lost 3 bases, with 10 bases spanning the gap. The CDR3 nucleotides are TGTGCCAGCTGGCAGGGCCACTATGGCTACACCTTC. It is translated as CASWQGHYGYTF.

This chain connects TRBV6-5 to TRBJ1-2; 9 positions agree with TRBD1. The CDR3 sequence is 12 residues long. The ends lost 10 bases at V and 4 bases at J; junction bases unmatched: 4. Germline CDR1 and CDR2: MNHEY and SVGAGI. CDR3 amino acids: CATSTGGYGYTF. As DNA, the CDR3 is TGTGCCACCTCGACAGGGGGCTATGGCTACACCTTC.

The chain couples TRBV7-3 to TRBJ2-3; 10 bases map to TRBD2. The ends lost 5 bases at V and 0 bases at J; junction bases unmatched: 5. The germline gives CDR1 SGHTA, CDR2 FQGTGA. This CDR3 has 16 amino acids. CDR3 in amino acids: CASSPTLAGSTDTQYF. In DNA form, the CDR3 reads TGTGCCAGCAGCCCAACACTAGCGGGAAGCACAGATACGCAGTATTTT.

The sample holds one count of this clone. The rearrangement links TRBV11-2 to TRBJ2-7, with 9 nucleotides matching TRBD1. Germline V gene sequence: CDR1 SGHAT, CDR2 FQNNGV. The CDR3 extends over 15 amino acids. V trimming: 5 bases; J trimming: 6 bases; junction bases outside the gene matches: 11. CDR3 in DNA: TGTGCCAGCAGCCCCCCCGGGACAGGGTTGTCCGAGCAGTACTTC. Amino acids: CASSPPGTGLSEQYF. The full variable domain, in which reference TRBV11-2 and TRBJ2-7 provide the parts outside the CDR3, is EAGVAQSPRYKIIEKRQSVAFWCNPISGHATLYWYQQILGQGPKLLIQFQNNGVVDDSQLPKDRFSAERLKGVDSTLKIQPAKLEDSAVYLCASSPPGTGLSEQYFGPGTRLTVT.

The chain carries TRBV11-2 and TRBJ2-3, with D hard to call. Per the germline V gene, CDR1 is SGHAT and CDR2 is FQNNGV. Trimming removed 1 base from V and 2 bases from J, with 16 bases in between. The CDR3 consists of 17 residues. The DNA of the CDR3 is TGTGCCAGCAGCTTAGGTTCAGGAAAGTATACCACAGATACGCAGTATTTT. It yields the protein CASSLGSGKYTTDTQYF.

CDR3 sequence: CASSVGQGNTEAFF. The CDR3 nucleotides read TGTGCCAGCAGTGTCGGACAGGGGAACACTGAAGCTTTCTTT. This chain joins TRBV2 and TRBJ1-1; 8 bases align to TRBD1. Germline assignment: CDR1 SNHLY and CDR2 FYNNEI. There are 14 residues in the CDR3. With V trimmed by 4 bases and J by 1 base, 2 bases remained unmatched.

The chain links TRBV7-3 to TRBJ2-2, with D unresolved. The CDR3 length is 13 residues. Germline values: CDR1 SGHTA, CDR2 FQGTGA. Trimming cost V 1 base and J 7 bases, with 7 bases left between them. For the CDR3, the DNA is TGTGCCAGCAGCTTAATCCCGGTCGGGGAGCTGTTTTTT. Translated: CASSLIPVGELFF.

Regarding this clone: The sample carries other DNA sequences with the same CDR3. This chain joins TRBV9 and TRBJ2-3; possible D gene TRBD1, 5 bases. The CDR3 length is 14 residues. V gave up 0 bases and J gave up 4 bases, with 9 bases separating them. Looked up from germline, CDR1 is SGDLS and CDR2 is YYNGEE. This chain's CDR3 is CASSVEGSADTQYF. DNA for the CDR3: TGTGCCAGCAGCGTAGAGGGGTCTGCAGATACGCAGTATTTT.

This clone came up once. The same CDR3 is also encoded by other DNA sequences in this sample. The chain recombines TRBV9 with TRBJ1-2; D is perhaps TRBD1 (5 bases). The germline CDR1 and CDR2 sequences are SGDLS and YYNGEE. CDR3 length equals 13 residues. V lost 0 bases, J lost 3 bases, and 6 bases lay in between. The CDR3 sequence: CASSVGGDYGYTF. CDR3 sequence (DNA): TGTGCCAGCAGCGTAGGGGGGGACTATGGCTACACCTTC.

V usage is TRBV2 and J usage is TRBJ2-1; TRBD2 agrees at 7 bases. The germline gives CDR1 SNHLY, CDR2 FYNNEI. Trimming cost V 6 bases and J 0 bases; bases outside gene matches: 11. This CDR3 has 17 amino acids. This chain's CDR3 is CASSGVTSPSSYNEQFF. CDR3 DNA: TGTGCCAGCAGCGGGGTGACTAGCCCAAGCTCCTACAATGAGCAGTTCTTC.

The chain joins TRBV7-9 to TRBJ2-7; 11 positions agree with TRBD2. Germline lookup yields CDR1 SEHNR and CDR2 FQNEAQ (reference sequence). The CDR3 has 14 residues. Trimming removed 3 bases from V and 5 bases from J; junction bases left unmatched: 3. CDR3 coding DNA: TGTGCCAGCAGCTTTAGCGGGAGGGGAAACGAGCAGTACTTC. Encoded protein: CASSFSGRGNEQYF.

This clone was detected a few times. The chain combines TRBV23-1 with TRBJ1-2; D is unclear. TRBV23-1 is assigned to the ORF class and has an uncertain function. This CDR3 region has 12 residues. V lost 0 bases and J lost 8, with 7 bases in between. CDR3 sequence (DNA): TGCGCCAGCAGTCAATCGCGAGGGGGCTACACCTTC. Its protein is CASSQSRGGYTF.

The chain couples TRBV27 to TRBJ2-3, with TRBD2 matching over 9 bases. Germline V CDR1 and CDR2: MNHEY, SMNVEV (reference sequence). V was clipped by 6 bases and J by 2 bases; unmatched bases: 6. CDR3 size: 15 residues. Here the CDR3 reads CASRGLAGNTDTQYF. The CDR3 region has the DNA TGTGCCAGCAGGGGGCTAGCGGGAAACACAGATACGCAGTATTTT.

The chain uses TRBV6-5 and TRBJ1-1; 7 bases match TRBD1. This CDR3 contains 15 residues. Germline CDR1 and CDR2: MNHEY and SVGAGI. The V segment lost 0 bases and the J segment 5 bases; nucleotides outside the gene matches: 6. CDR3 coding DNA: TGTGCCAGCAGTTACTCGAACAGGGGAGTGACTGAAGCTTTCTTT. Encoded protein: CASSYSNRGVTEAFF.

The genes are TRBV9 and TRBJ2-7; 7 nucleotides match TRBD1. V lost 4 bases and J lost 6; bases outside the gene matches: 7. This CDR3 comprises 13 residues. Germline lookup yields CDR1 SGDLS and CDR2 YYNGEE. Here the CDR3 reads CASSTTGVGEQYF. In DNA form, the CDR3 reads TGTGCCAGCAGCACAACAGGGGTAGGCGAGCAGTACTTC.